The 4 T cell receptor beta chains presented below share a single source sample, sequenced in a study of T cell repertoires in cytomegalovirus infection. TCRdb re-called the reads with MiXCR, one entry per CDR3 protein. The sample includes about 920,000 distinct CDR3 sequences, roughly 31% of them seen just once. These receptors lack a known antigen. Sequencing was performed on cultured CD8+ T cells from PBMCs, taken from culture after CMV antigen stimulation. These TCRs come from a human donor in good health (CMV status not recorded). Some clones in this sample may be carry-over from other donors' samples.

This chain joins TRBV7-3 and TRBJ1-3; D perhaps matches TRBD1 (5 bases). Germline V lookup: CDR1 SGHTA, CDR2 FQGTGA. The V and J ends lost 0 bases and 2 bases respectively, with 8 bases between them. The CDR3 has 15 residues. In DNA form, the CDR3 reads TGTGCCAGCAGCTTAACAGGGGTGGCTGGAAACACCATATATTTT. Translating it yields CASSLTGVAGNTIYF.

The gene calls are TRBV20-1 and TRBJ2-3, with 11 bases that match TRBD1. V lost 2 bases to trimming and J lost 5 bases; unmatched junction nucleotides: 6. The CDR3 has 15 amino acids. In germline, CDR1 is DFQATT, CDR2 SNEGSKA (reference sequence). The CDR3 reads CSARTSGQGGDTQYF. CDR3 bases: TGCAGTGCTAGAACCTCGGGACAGGGGGGAGATACGCAGTATTTT.

The V and J genes are TRBV7-2 and TRBJ2-1; D not certain. Trimming removed 1 base from V and 9 bases from J, with 10 bases in between. This CDR3 is built from 13 residues. CDR1 SGHTA and CDR2 FQGNSA come from the germline V gene. CDR3 in amino acids: CASSLVSRSEQFF. In DNA, the CDR3 is TGTGCCAGCAGCTTAGTGTCCCGCAGTGAGCAGTTCTTC.

This clonotype came up a few times. The chain joins TRBV12-3 or TRBV12-4 to TRBJ1-1; the D is unclear. The CDR3 runs 12 residues. Trimming left V 5 bases short and J 8 bases short, with 12 bases between. The CDR3 spells CASSPKADEAFF. The CDR3 coding sequence is TGTGCCAGCAGTCCCAAAGCAGACGAAGCTTTCTTT.